These T cell receptor beta chains were read from a single sample in a study of technical replicates of blood from a few donors. Sequenced by immunoSEQ multiplex PCR; TCRdb stores in-frame clones only, minus some. The table records 90,000 or so clones, roughly 94% of them present only once. Sample: T cells isolated from PBMCs. These receptors were obtained from a human donor in good health. Both conserved end residues are part of each CDR3. D genes are given only for firm matches.

D gene | J gene | V gene | CDR3 protein
. | TRBJ1-3 | TRBV10-3 | CAISDPAGSGNTIYF
TRBD2 | TRBJ2-2 | TRBV5-3 | CARSLPRTASGRDTGELFF
TRBD1 | TRBJ1-2 | TRBV5-6 | CASSFGTGVNGYTF
TRBD1 | TRBJ2-7 | TRBV12-5 | CASARTGGIYEQYF
. | TRBJ1-2 | TRBV5-1 | CASSLGGQNDGYTF
. | TRBJ1-4 | TRBV28 | CASSLSYRANEKLFF
TRBD2 | TRBJ2-7 | TRBV28 | CASSLTSGRAYEQYF
. | TRBJ2-3 | TRBV28 | CATNLQGQGTDTQYF
. | TRBJ1-2 | TRBV6-5 | CASRSFNYGYTF
. | TRBJ1-3 | TRBV11-2 | CASSLQQVGNTIYF
. | TRBJ2-7 | TRBV7-9 | CASSIIQGTYEQYF
. | TRBJ1-5 | TRBV19 | CASSIQVWQPQHF
. | TRBJ1-5 | TRBV27 | CASSPRPRDSNQPQHF
. | TRBJ2-7 | TRBV25-1 | CASSGQFYEQYF
. | TRBJ1-1 | TRBV7-9 | CASSLQQDFLNTEAFF
TRBD2 | TRBJ2-5 | TRBV7-2 | CASSPLAVGRETQYF
. | TRBJ2-7 | TRBV5-1 | CASSGGTYEQYF
TRBD2 | TRBJ2-3 | TRBV5-4 | CASSLTSGTDTQYF
TRBD1 | TRBJ2-3 | TRBV2 | CASRDRGFATDTQYF
TRBD2 | TRBJ2-3 | TRBV14 | CASSPPGTSVKDTQYF
. | TRBJ2-5 | TRBV19 | CASSTQGGETQYF
TRBD2 | TRBJ2-3 | TRBV5-1 | CASSWGLAGAGTDTQYF
. | TRBJ2-5 | TRBV18 | CASSPERETQYF
TRBD2 | TRBJ2-5 | TRBV30 | CAWSLAGAQETQYF
TRBD2 | TRBJ2-2 | TRBV28 | CASSPSGRELDTGELFF
TRBD2 | TRBJ2-1 | TRBV4-1 | CASSQGAGDEQFF
. | TRBJ2-7 | TRBV27 | CASSLTRQAYEQYF
. | TRBJ2-7 | TRBV7-9 | CASSLSSRDEQYF
. | TRBJ1-4 | TRBV19 | CASSIGQGFEKLFF
TRBD1 | TRBJ2-5 | TRBV4-3 | CASSQADRDQETQYF
. | TRBJ1-2 | TRBV27 | CASSSGQHGYTF
. | TRBJ1-1 | TRBV28 | CASSILGGTEAFF
TRBD2 | TRBJ2-7 | TRBV6-1 | CAGSGLANEQYF
TRBD1 | TRBJ1-2 | TRBV4-3 | CASSQAHGQAGLGYTF
. | TRBJ1-5 | TRBV6-1 | CASRRIRGNQPQHF
. | TRBJ1-1 | TRBV9 | CASSVSGNTEAFF
TRBD2 | TRBJ2-7 | TRBV5-1 | CASSKAGLYEQYF
TRBD2 | TRBJ2-1 | TRBV4-3 | CASSQGLAGGIYNEQFF
TRBD2 | TRBJ2-7 | TRBV6-5 | CASSYGLAGGSEQYF
TRBD1 | TRBJ1-5 | TRBV7-9 | CASSSAGGYGQPQHF
TRBD2 | TRBJ2-1 | TRBV2 | CASNYREGNEQFF
TRBD1 | TRBJ1-5 | TRBV19 | CASSIATGSHQPQHF
TRBD2 | TRBJ2-3 | TRBV12-5 | CASGLGLAGGDTQYF